This T cell receptor beta chain was captured in a study of a mutant IDH1 vaccine in newly diagnosed glioma. About the study: Commencement of vaccination occurred 4-6 weeks following radiotherapy alone, or concurrently with temozolomide cycles.

As for this clone: Its antigen is as yet unknown.

Time point meaning: week 11, during vaccination. Topical imiquimod was applied with each vaccine dose, which held 300 ug of mutant IDH1 20-mer peptide. Clones were sequenced by immunoSEQ multiplex PCR, and TCRdb holds only the in-frame ones, with some missing. The sample lists about 21,000 clones; roughly 89% were seen once. V dropped 6 bases and J dropped 4; count of bases not matched to a gene: 11. Germline V lookup: CDR1 MGHDK, CDR2 SYGVNS. This CDR3 comprises 16 residues. The sample here was PBMCs, taken from a glioma patient whose treatment included an IDH1 peptide vaccine. The receptor was derived from a middle-aged woman with glioma. The V and J genes are TRBV25-1 and TRBJ2-7, with 11 bases fitting TRBD1. This CDR3 is CASSPPGQGARYEQYF. CDR3 DNA sequence: TGTGCCAGCAGCCCCCCCGGACAGGGGGCACGGTACGAGCAGTACTTC.